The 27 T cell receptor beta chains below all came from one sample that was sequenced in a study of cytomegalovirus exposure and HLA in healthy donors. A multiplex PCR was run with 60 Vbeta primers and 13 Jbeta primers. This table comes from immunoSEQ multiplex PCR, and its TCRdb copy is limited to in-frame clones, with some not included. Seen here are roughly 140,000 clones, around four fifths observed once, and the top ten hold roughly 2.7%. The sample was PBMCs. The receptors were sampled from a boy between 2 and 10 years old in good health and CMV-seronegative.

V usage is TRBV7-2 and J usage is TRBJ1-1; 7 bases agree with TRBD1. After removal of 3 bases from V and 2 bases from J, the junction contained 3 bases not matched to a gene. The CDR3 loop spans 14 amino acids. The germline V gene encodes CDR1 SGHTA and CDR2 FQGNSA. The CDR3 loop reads CASSFGQVNTEAFF. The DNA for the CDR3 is TGTGCCAGCAGCTTCGGACAGGTAAACACTGAAGCTTTCTTT.

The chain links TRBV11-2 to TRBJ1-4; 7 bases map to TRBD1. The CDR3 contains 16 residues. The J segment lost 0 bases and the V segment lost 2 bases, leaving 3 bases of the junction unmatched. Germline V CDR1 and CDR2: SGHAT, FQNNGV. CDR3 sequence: CASSLQGGATNEKLFF. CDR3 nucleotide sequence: TGTGCCAGCAGCTTACAGGGGGGAGCAACTAATGAAAAACTGTTTTTT.

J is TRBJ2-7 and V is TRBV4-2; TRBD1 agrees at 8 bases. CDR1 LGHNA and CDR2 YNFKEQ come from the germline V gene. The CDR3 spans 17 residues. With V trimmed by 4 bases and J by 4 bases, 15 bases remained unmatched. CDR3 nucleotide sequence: TGTGCCAGCAGCCCTACTTTCCCGGGACAGGTGCTTTACGAGCAGTACTTC. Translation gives CASSPTFPGQVLYEQYF.

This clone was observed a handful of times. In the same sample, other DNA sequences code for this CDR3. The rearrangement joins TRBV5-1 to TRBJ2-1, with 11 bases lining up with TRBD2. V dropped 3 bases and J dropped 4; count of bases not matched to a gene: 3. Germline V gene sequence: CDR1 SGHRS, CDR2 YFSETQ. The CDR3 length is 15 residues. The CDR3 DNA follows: TGCGCCAGCAGCTCGGGACTAGCGGTGTACAATGAGCAGTTCTTC. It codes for CASSSGLAVYNEQFF. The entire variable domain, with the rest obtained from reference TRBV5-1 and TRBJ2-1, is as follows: KAGVTQTPRYLIKTRGQQVTLSCSPISGHRSVSWYQQTPGQGLQFLFEYFSETQRNKGNFPGRFSGRQFSNSRSEMNVSTLELGDSALYLCASSSGLAVYNEQFFGPGTRLTVL.

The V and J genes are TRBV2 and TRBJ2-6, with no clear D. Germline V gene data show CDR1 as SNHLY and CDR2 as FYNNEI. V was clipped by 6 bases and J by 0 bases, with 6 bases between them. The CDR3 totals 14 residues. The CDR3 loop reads CASRYNSGANVLTF. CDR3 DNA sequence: TGTGCCAGCAGATACAACTCTGGGGCCAACGTCCTGACTTTC.

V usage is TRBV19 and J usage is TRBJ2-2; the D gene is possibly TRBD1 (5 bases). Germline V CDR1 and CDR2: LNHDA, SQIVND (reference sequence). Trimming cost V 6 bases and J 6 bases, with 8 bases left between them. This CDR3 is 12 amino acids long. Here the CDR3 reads CASRQGAGELFF. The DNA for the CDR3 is TGTGCCAGTAGGCAAGGGGCCGGGGAGCTGTTTTTT.

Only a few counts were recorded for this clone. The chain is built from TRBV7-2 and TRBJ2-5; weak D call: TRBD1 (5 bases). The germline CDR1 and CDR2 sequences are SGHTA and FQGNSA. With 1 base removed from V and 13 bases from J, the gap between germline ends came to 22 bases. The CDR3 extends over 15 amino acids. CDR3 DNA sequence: TGTGCCAGCAGCTTAGGTCCTTTGGGTGGGGCTACACGGTACTTC. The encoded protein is CASSLGPLGGATRYF.

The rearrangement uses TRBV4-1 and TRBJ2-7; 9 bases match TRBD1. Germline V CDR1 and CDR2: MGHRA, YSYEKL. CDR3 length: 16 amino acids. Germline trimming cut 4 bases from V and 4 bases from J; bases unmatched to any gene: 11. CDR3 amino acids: CASSRDRVGTLYEQYF. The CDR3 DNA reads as TGCGCCAGCAGCCGGGACAGGGTAGGGACTCTTTACGAGCAGTACTTC.

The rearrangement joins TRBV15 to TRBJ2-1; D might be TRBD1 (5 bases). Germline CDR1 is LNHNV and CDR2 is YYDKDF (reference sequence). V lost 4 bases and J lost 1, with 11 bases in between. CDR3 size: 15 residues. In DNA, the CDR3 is TGTGCCACCAGCAAAGTAAAGGGGTCCTACAATGAGCAGTTCTTC. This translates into CATSKVKGSYNEQFF.

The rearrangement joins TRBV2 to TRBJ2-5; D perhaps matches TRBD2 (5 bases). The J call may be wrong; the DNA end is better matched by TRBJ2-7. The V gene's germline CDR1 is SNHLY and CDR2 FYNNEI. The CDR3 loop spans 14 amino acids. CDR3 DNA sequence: TGTGCCAGCAGTGAAAGCCGGGGTTCCTACGAGCAGTACTTC. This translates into CASSESRGSYEQYF.

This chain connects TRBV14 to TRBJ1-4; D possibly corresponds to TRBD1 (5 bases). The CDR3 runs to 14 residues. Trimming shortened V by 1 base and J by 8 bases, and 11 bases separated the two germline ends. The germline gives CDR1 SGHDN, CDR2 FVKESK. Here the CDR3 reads CASSQGWGREKLFF. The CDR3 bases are TGTGCCAGCAGCCAAGGGTGGGGCCGCGAAAAACTGTTTTTT. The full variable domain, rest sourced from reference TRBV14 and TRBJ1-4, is EAGVTQFPSHSVIEKGQTVTLRCDPISGHDNLYWYRRVMGKEIKFLLHFVKESKQDESGMPNNRFLAERTGGTYSTLKVQPAELEDSGVYFCASSQGWGREKLFFGSGTQLSVL.

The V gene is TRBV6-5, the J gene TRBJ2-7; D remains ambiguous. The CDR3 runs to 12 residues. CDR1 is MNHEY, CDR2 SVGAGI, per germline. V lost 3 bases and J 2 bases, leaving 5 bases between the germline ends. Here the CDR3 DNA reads TGTGCCAGCAGTTATAGTCCCTACGAGCAGTACTTC. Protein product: CASSYSPYEQYF.

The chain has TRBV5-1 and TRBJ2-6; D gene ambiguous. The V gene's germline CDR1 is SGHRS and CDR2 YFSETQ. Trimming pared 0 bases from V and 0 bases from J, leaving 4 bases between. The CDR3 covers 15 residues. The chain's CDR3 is CASSLVVSGANVLTF. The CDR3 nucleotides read TGCGCCAGCAGCTTGGTCGTCTCTGGGGCCAACGTCCTGACTTTC.

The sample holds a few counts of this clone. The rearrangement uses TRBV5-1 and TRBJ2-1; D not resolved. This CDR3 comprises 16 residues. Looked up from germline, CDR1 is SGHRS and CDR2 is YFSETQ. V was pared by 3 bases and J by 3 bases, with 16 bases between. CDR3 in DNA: TGCGCCAGCAGCTCACAATTGAATGGCCACTACAATGAGCAGTTCTTC. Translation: CASSSQLNGHYNEQFF.

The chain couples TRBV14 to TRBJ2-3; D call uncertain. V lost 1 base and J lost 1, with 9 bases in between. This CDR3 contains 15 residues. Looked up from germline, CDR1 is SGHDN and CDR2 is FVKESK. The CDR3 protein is CASSQGPRGTDTQYF. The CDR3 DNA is TGTGCCAGCAGCCAAGGACCCCGGGGCACAGATACGCAGTATTTT.

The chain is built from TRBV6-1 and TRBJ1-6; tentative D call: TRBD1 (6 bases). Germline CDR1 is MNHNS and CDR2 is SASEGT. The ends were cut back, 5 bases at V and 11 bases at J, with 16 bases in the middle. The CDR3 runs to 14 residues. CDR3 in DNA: TGTGCCAGCAGTCACAACCAGGGGTATCCACCCCTCCACTTT. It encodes CASSHNQGYPPLHF.

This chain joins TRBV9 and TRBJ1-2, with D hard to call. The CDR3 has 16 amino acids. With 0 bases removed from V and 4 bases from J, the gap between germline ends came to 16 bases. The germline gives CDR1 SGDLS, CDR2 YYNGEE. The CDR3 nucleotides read TGTGCCAGCAGCGTAGGAGCAGGAAAGACGACCTATGGCTACACCTTC. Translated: CASSVGAGKTTYGYTF.

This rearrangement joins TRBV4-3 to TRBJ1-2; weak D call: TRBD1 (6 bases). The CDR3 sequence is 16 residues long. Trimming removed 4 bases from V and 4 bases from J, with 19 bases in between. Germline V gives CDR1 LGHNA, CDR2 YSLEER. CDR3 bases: TGCGCCAGCAGCCCCAACGGACAGACGCCTTTCTATGGCTACACCTTC. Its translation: CASSPNGQTPFYGYTF.

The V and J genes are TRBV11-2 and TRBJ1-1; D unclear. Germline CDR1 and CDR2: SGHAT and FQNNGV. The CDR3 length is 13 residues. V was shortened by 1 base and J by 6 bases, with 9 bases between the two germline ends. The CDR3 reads CASSLVLTAEAFF. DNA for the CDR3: TGTGCCAGCAGCTTAGTATTAACGGCTGAAGCTTTCTTT. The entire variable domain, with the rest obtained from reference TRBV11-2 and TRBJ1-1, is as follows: EAGVAQSPRYKIIEKRQSVAFWCNPISGHATLYWYQQILGQGPKLLIQFQNNGVVDDSQLPKDRFSAERLKGVDSTLKIQPAKLEDSAVYLCASSLVLTAEAFFGQGTRLTVV.

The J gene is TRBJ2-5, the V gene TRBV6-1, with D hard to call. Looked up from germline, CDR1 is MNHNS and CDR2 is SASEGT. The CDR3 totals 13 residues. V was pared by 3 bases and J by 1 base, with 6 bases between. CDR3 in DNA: TGTGCCAGCAGTGATTACATCCAAGAGACCCAGTACTTC. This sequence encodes CASSDYIQETQYF.

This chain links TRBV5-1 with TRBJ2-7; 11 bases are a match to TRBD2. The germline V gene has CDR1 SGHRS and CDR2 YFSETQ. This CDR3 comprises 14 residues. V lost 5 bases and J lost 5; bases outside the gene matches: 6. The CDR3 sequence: CASRVAGGPDEQYF. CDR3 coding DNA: TGCGCCAGCAGAGTAGCGGGAGGGCCGGACGAGCAGTACTTC.

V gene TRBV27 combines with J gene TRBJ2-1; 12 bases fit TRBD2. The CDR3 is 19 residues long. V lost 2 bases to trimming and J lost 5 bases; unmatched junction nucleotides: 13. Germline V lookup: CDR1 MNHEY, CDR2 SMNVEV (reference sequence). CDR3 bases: TGTGCCAGCAGTTTACGCCTTGCGCCTAGCGGGAGGGTGAACAATGAGCAGTTCTTC. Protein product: CASSLRLAPSGRVNNEQFF.

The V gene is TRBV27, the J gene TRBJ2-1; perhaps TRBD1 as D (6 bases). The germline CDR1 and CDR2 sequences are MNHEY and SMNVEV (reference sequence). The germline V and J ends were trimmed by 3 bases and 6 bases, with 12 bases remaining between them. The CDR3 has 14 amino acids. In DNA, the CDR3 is TGTGCCAGCAGTTTCGGTTCCAGGGGCAATGAGCAGTTCTTC. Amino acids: CASSFGSRGNEQFF.

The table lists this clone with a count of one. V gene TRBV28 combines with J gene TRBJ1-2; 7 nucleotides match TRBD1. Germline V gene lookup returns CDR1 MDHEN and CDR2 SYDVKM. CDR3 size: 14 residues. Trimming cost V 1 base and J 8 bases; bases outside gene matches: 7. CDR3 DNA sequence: TGTGCCAGCAGTTTATTTCCAGGGGGAGTAGGCTACACCTTC. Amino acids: CASSLFPGGVGYTF.

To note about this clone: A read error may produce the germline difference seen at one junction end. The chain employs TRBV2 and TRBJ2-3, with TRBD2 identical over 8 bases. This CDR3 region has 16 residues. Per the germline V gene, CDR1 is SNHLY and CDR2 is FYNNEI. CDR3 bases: TGTGCCGGCAGTGAACCCCGAGCGGGGGGCACAGATACGCAGTATTTT. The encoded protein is CAGSEPRAGGTDTQYF.

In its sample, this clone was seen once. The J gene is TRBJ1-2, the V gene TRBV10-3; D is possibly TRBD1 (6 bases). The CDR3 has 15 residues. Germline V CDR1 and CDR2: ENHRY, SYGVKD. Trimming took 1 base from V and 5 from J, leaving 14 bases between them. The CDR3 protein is CAISEYQAGAYGYTF. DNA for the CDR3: TGTGCCATCAGTGAGTACCAGGCGGGGGCATATGGCTACACCTTC.

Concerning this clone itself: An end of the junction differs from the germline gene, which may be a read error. The CDR3 DNA reads as TGTTCCAGCAGCTTAGCAACTAGCTCCTACAATGAGCAGTTCTTC. Protein: CSSSLATSSYNEQFF. The gene calls are TRBV7-9 and TRBJ2-1, with D perhaps matching TRBD2 (5 bases). This CDR3 contains 15 residues. Per germline, CDR1 SEHNR and CDR2 FQNEAQ (reference sequence). Full variable domain (outside the CDR3, taken from reference TRBV7-9 and TRBJ2-1): DTGVSQNPRHKITKRGQNVTFRCDPISEHNRLYWYRQTLGQGPEFLTYFQNEAQLEKSRLLSDRFSAERPKGSFSTLEIQRTEQGDSAMYLCSSSLATSSYNEQFFGPGTRLTVL.